This TCR beta chain was recovered during a study of T cells in Graves' hyperthyroidism and ophthalmopathy. Amplified TCR beta CDR3 regions derived from RNA transcripts. First-round RT-PCR of the TCR CDR3 relied on the HTBI primer set. TCRdb analysed the multiplex PCR reads with MiXCR anew, one entry per CDR3 protein. In the table there are around 700,000 distinct CDR3 sequences, over 15% of which are singletons. This clonotype was detected many times. Trimming at V came to 5 bases and at J to 5 bases, leaving 8 bases not matched to a gene. Germline values: CDR1 SEHNR, CDR2 FQNEAQ (reference sequence). The length of the CDR3 is 16 residues.

Sequenced input: blood. This TCR was recovered from a woman in her 50s with Graves' hyperthyroidism that later progressed to Graves' ophthalmopathy. This chain connects TRBV7-9 to TRBJ2-2, with 10 bases identical to TRBD1. The CDR3 loop is CASSQTGTGDTGELFF. The CDR3 nucleotides read TGTGCCAGCAGCCAGACCGGGACAGGGGATACCGGGGAGCTGTTTTTT.